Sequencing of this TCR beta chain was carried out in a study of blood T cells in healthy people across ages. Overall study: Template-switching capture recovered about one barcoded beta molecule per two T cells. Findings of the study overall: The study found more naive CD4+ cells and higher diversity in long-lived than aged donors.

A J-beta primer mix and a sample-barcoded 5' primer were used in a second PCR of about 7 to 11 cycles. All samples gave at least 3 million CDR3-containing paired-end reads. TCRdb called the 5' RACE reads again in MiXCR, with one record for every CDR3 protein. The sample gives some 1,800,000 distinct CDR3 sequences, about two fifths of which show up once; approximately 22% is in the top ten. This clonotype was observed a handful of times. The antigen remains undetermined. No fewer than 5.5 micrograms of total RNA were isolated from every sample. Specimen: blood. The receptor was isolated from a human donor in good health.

The CDR3 spells CASSPPVGQSYEQYF. For the CDR3, the DNA is TGTGCCAGCAGTCCCCCCGTGGGACAGTCCTACGAGCAGTACTTC. The V and J genes are TRBV28 and TRBJ2-7; 7 bases match TRBD1. V shed 5 bases, J shed 1 base, and the junction held 8 bases outside the gene matches. CDR1 and CDR2 from the germline V gene are MDHEN and SYDVKM. The CDR3 is made up of 15 amino acids.